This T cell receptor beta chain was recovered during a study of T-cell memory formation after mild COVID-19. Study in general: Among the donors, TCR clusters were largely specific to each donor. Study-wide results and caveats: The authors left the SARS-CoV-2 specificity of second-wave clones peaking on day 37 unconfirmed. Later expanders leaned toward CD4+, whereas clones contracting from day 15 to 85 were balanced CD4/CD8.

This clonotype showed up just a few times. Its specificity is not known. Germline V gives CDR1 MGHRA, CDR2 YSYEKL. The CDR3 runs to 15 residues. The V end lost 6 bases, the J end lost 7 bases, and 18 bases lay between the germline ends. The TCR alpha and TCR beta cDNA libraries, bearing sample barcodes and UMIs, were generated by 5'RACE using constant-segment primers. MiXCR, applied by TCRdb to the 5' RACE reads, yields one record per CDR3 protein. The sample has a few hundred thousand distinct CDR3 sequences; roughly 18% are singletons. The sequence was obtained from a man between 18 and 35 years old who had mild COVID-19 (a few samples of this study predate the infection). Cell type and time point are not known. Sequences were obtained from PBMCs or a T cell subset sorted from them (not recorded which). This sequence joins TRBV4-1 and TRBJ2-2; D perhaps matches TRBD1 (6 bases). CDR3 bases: TGCGCCAGCAGTCGCCAAGATTGGGGACACGGGGAGCTGTTTTTT. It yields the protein CASSRQDWGHGELFF.